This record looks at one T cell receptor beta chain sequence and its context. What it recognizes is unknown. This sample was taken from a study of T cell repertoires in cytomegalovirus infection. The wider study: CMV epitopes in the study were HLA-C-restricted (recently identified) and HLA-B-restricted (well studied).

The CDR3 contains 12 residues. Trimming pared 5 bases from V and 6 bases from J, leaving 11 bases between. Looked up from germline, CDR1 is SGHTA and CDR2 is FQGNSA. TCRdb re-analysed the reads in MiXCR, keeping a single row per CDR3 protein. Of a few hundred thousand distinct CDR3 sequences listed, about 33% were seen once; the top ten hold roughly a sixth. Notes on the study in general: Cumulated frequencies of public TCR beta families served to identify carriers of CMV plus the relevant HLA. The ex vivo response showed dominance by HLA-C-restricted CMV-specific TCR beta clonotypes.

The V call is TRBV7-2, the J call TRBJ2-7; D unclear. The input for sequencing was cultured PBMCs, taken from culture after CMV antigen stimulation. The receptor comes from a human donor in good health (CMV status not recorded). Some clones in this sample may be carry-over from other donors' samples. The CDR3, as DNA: TGTGCCAGCAGCCCCGCCAGGCCCGAGCAGTACTTC. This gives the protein CASSPARPEQYF.